A single sample is the source of the 5 T cell receptor beta chains below, sequenced in a study of monozygotic twins with inflammatory bowel disease. TCRdb re-called the 5' RACE reads and shows each CDR3 protein once, DNA omitted. Recorded for this sample: hundreds of thousands of distinct CDR3 sequences. Sequencing was performed on blood. The receptors were sampled from a human donor with ulcerative colitis or Crohn's disease, or a healthy co-twin of an affected twin (not recorded which).

V is TRBV7-2 and J is TRBJ1-2. This CDR3 contains 16 residues. Germline loops: CDR1 SGHTA, CDR2 FQGNSA. CDR3 sequence: CASSPPVRVPKEGYTF.

The chain is built from TRBV5-1 and TRBJ2-7. Germline V lookup: CDR1 SGHRS, CDR2 YFSETQ. This CDR3 comprises 17 residues. CDR3 region: CASSLVEVRRVVHEQYF.

V and J are TRBV12-5 and TRBJ2-5; the TCRdb call, TRBD1, lacks DNA for checking. Germline CDR1 LGHNT, CDR2 FRNRAP. The CDR3 runs 17 residues. CDR3: CASGLIGAGQTQETQYF.

This chain uses TRBV18 with TRBJ2-5; TCRdb picks TRBD2, but there is no DNA to check that call. CDR3 length: 15 amino acids. Germline V gene data show CDR1 as KGHSH and CDR2 as LQKENI. The CDR3: CASSPYLAGEETQYF.

The V call is TRBV20-1, the J call TRBJ2-2; the D call of TRBD2 rests on TCRdb alone, since no DNA is present to check it. The CDR3 spans 17 residues. CDR1 and CDR2 (germline): DFQATT, SNEGSKA (reference sequence). The CDR3 here is CSARDRRDHGGTGELFF.